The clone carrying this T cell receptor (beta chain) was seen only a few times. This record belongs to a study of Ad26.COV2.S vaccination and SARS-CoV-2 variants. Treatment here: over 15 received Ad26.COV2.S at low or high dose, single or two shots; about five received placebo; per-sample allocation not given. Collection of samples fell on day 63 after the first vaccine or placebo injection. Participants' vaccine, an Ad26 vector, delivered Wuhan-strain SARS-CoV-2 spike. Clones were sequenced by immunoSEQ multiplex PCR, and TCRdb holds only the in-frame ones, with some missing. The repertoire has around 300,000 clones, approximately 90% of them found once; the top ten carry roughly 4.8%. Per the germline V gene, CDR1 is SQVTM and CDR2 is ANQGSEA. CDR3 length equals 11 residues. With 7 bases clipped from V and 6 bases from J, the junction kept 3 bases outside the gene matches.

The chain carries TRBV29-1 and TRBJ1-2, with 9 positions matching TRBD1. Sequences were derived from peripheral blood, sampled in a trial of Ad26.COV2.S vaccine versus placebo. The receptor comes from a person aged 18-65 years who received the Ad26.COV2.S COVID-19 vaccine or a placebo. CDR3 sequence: CSGRTGDGYTF. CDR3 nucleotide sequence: TGCAGCGGCCGGACAGGGGATGGCTACACCTTC. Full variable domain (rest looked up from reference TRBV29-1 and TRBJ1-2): SAVISQKPSRDICQRGTSLTIQCQVDSQVTMMFWYRQQPGQSLTLIATANQGSEATYESGFVIDKFPISRPNLTFSTLTVSNMSPEDSSIYLCSGRTGDGYTFGSGTRLTVV.